This T cell receptor beta chain was profiled in a study of spatial heterogeneity in lung cancer. V was clipped by 2 bases and J by 5 bases; unmatched bases: 7. Germline-derived CDR1 and CDR2 are SGDLS and YYNGEE. The CDR3 loop spans 15 amino acids. TCRdb used MiXCR to reprocess the 5' RACE reads, holding one entry per CDR3 protein. The sample contains some 110,000 distinct CDR3 sequences, 9% to 15% of which appear only once. Stated time point: blood at routine non-recurrence follow-up after resection. Whole RNA from tumor, nontumor lung or frozen PBMC was sequenced unsorted. Sequenced material: PBMCs, taken at follow-up. The chain joins TRBV9 to TRBJ2-5, with 9 bases matching TRBD1. The receptor comes from a male donor with early-stage non-small cell lung cancer. The CDR3 DNA is TGTGCCAGCAGCGTTTGGACAGGGGATGAGGAGACCCAGTACTTC. Its translation: CASSVWTGDEETQYF.